The clone carrying this T cell receptor (beta chain) was counted many times. Its matching antigen is unknown. This record comes from a study of regulatory T cells in long-lasting Graves disease. As for time point: persistent/refractory GD, antithyroid drugs over 5 years with positive TRAb. PBMCs were the source of the RNA used for TCR sequencing. Findings and limits, study-wide: Persistent disease favored TRBV28, TRBJ1-2 and TRBJ2-5.

Trimming left V 0 bases short and J 6 bases short, with 14 bases between. The CDR3 contains 16 residues. Germline CDR1 reads MDHEN; CDR2 reads SYDVKM. According to the study, TCR beta libraries were built with iRepertoire HTBI primers and CDR3-region Arm-PCR. TCRdb redid the calling of the multiplex PCR reads with MiXCR, one entry per CDR3 protein. The profile shows around 460,000 distinct CDR3 sequences, 20% to 25% of them singletons. The chain is built from TRBV28 and TRBJ2-2; D possibly matches TRBD1 or TRBD2 (5 bases each). The TCR originated in a female donor with Graves disease. The input for sequencing was peripheral blood mononuclear cells (PBMCs), taken when the disease was refractory, from a patient treated with antithyroid drugs. CDR3 in DNA: TGTGCCAGCAGTTTATGGTCCGGGGCCCGACCCGGGGAGCTGTTTTTT. It specifies CASSLWSGARPGELFF.